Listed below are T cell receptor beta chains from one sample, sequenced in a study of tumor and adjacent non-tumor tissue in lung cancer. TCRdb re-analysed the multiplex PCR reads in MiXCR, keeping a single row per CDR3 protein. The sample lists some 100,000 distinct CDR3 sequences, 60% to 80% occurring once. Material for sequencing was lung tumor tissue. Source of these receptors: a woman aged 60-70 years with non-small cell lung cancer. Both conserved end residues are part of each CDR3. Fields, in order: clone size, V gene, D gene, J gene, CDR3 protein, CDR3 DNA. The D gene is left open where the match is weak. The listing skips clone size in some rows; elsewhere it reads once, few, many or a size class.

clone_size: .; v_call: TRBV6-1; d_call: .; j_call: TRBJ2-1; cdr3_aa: CASSVRLAEYNKQFF; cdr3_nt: TGTGCCAGTAGTGTTAGGTTAGCGGAATACAATAAGCAGTTCTTC
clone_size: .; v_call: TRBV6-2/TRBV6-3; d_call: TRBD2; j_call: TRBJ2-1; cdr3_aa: CASSYSNSGASGYYNDQFF; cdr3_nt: TGTGCCAGTAGTTACTCTAACTCTGGGGCTAGCGGGTACTACAATGATCAGTTCTTC
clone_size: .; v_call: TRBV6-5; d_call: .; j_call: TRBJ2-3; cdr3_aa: CASSYPDTDMQYF; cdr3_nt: TGTGCTAGCAGTTACCCTGACACAGATATGCAGTATTTT
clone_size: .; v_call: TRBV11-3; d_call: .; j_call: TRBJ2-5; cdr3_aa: CASSFGQLLETKYF; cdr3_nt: TGTGCCAGCAGCTTCGGACAGCTTCTTGAGACCAAGTACTTC
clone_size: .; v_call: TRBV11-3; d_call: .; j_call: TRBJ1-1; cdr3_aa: CASSLDSGRGIEAFF; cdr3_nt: TGTGCCAGTAGCTTAGATTCGGGAAGAGGCATTGAAGCTTTCTTT
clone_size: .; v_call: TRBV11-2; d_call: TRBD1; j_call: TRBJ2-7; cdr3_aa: CASSLPGQATYEQYF; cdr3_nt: TGTGCCAGCAGCTTGCCGGGACAGGCTACCTACGAGCAGTACTTC
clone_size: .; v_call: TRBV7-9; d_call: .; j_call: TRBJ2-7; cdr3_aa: CASSLVGGSYERYF; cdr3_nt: TGTGCCAGCAGCTTAGTGGGGGGATCCTACGAGCGGTACTTC
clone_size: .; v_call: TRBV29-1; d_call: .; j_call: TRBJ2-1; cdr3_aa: CSVEVNGNWEGYNEQFF; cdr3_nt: TGCAGCGTTGAAGTCAATGGAAATTGGGAAGGCTACAATGAGCAGTTCTTC
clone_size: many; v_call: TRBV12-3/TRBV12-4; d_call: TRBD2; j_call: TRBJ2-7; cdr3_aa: CASSLGTSVYEQYF; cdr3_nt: TGTGCCAGCAGTTTGGGGACTAGCGTCTACGAGCAGTACTTC
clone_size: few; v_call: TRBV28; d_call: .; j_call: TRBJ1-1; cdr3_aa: CASTLGGGAPEAFF; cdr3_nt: TGTGCCAGCACCCTAGGTGGGGGAGCGCCTGAAGCTTTCTTT
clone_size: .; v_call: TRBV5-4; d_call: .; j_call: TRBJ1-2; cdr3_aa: CASSSGQLNYCYTF; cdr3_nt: TGTGCCAGCAGCTCGGGACAACTTAACTATTGTTACACCTTC
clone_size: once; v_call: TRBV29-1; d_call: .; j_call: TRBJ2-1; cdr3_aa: CSVVHKAVEQFF; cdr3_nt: TGCAGCGTTGTCCACAAGGCGGTTGAGCAGTTCTTC
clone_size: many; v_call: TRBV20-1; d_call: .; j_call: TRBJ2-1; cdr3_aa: CSARLWRQVLDEQFF; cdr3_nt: TGCAGTGCTAGACTTTGGAGGCAGGTCCTAGATGAGCAGTTCTTC
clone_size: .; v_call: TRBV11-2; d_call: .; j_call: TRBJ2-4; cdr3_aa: CASCPVRRGVGNIQYF; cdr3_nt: TGTGCCAGCTGTCCCGTCAGAAGGGGGGTCGGGAACATTCAGTACTTC
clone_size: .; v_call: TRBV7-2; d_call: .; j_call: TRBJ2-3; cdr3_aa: CASSLAVGVDTQYF; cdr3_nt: TGTGCCAGCAGTTTAGCGGTGGGAGTAGATACGCAGTATTTT
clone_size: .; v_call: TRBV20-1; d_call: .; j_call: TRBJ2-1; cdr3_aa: CSAYRQRTCNEQFF; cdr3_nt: TGCAGTGCTTATCGTCAAAGGACCTGCAATGAGCAGTTCTTC
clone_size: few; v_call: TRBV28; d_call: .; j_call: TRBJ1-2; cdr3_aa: CASIRDGVFVGYTF; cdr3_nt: TGTGCCAGCATCCGGGACGGGGTTTTTGTTGGCTACACCTTC
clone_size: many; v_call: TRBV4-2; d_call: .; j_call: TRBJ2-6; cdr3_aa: CASSQDDLGGANVLTF; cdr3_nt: TGTGCCAGCAGCCAAGATGATCTGGGGGGGGCCAACGTCCTGACTTTC
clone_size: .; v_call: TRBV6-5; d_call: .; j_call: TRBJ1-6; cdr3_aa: CASSKLISQNSLLHF; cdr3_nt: TGTGCCAGTAGTAAACTAATATCACAAAATTCACTCCTCCACTTT
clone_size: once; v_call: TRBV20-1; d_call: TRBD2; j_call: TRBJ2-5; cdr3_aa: CNARDLTSGTWETQYF; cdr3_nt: TGCAATGCTAGAGATTTGACTAGCGGGACGTGGGAGACCCAGTACTTC
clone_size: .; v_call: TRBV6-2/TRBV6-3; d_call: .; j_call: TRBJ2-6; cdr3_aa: CACSYSASGANVLTF; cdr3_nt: TGTGCGTGCAGTTACTCGGCCTCTGGGGCCAACGTCCTGACTTTC
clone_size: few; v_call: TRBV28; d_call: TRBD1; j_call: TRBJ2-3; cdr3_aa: CASSFSTGGADTQNF; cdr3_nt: TGTGCCAGCAGTTTTTCCACAGGGGGTGCAGATACGCAGAATTTT
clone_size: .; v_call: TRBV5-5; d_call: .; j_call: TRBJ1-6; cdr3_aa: CASSLWDTSSYNSPLHF; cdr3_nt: TGTGCCAGCAGCTTATGGGACACCAGCTCCTATAATTCACCCCTCCACTTT
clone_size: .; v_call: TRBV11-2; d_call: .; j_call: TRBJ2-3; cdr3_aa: CVSSLGSSWQPQYF; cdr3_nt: TGTGTCAGTAGCTTAGGGAGCTCATGGCAGCCCCAGTATTTT
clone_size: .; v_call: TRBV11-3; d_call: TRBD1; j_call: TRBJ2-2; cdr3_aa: CARSPGTGVTEVLFF; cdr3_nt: TGTGCCAGGAGCCCCGGGACAGGGGTCACCGAGGTGCTGTTTTTT
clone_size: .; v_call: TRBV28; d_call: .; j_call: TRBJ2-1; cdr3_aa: CASILAGTLNEQLF; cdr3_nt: TGTGCCAGCATCCTGGCCGGGACACTCAATGAGCAGCTCTTC
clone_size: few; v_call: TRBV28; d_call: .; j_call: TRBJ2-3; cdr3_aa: CDNTPGTMVDTQYF; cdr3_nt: TGTGACAACACCCCCGGGACCATGGTGGATACGCAGTATTTT
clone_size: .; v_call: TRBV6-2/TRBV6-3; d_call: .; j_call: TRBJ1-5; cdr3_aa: CVTRGDYQPQHF; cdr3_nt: TGTGTCACCCGGGGCGACTATCAGCCCCAGCATTTT
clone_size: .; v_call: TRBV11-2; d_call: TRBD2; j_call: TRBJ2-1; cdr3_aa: CASSLGLAGSNEQLF; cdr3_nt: TGTGCCAGCAGTCTTGGACTAGCGGGATCTAATGAGCAGTTATTC
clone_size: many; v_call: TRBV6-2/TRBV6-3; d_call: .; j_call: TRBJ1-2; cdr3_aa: CASSFRQATSTNYGYTF; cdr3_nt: TGTGCCAGCAGTTTCCGGCAGGCGACCTCTACTAACTATGGCTACACCTTC
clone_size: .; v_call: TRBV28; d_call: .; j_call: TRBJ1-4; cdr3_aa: CASSSRRLKEKLFF; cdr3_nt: TGTGCCAGCAGTTCAAGACGGCTAAAGGAAAAACTGTTTTTT
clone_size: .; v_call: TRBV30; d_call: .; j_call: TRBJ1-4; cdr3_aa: CAWSLGAHEKLFF; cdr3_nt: TGTGCCTGGAGTCTTGGGGCCCATGAAAAACTGTTTTTT
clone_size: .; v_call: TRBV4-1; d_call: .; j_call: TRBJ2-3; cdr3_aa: CDSSQERLTGASTDTQYF; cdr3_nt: TGCGACAGCAGCCAAGAGAGACTAACGGGGGCCTCCACAGATACGCAGTATTTT
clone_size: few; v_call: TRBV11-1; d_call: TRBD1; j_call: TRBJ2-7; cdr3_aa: CASSLTGQGGSYVQYF; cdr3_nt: TGTGCCAGCAGCTTAACGGGACAGGGGGGATCCTACGTGCAGTACTTC
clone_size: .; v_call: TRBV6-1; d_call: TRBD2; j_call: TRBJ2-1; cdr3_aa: CDSSDQAGRYNEQFF; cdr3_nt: TGTGACAGCAGCGATCAAGCGGGACGATACAATGAGCAGTTCTTC
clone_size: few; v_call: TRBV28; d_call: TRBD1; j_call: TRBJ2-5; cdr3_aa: CASTNPGQGNQETQYF; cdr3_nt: TGTGCCAGCACCAACCCAGGACAGGGGAACCAAGAGACCCAGTACTTC
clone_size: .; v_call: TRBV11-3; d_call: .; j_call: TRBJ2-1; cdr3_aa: CASSNEGIGVYNEQFF; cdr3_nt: TGTGCCAGTAGCAATGAGGGGATAGGGGTCTACAATGAGCAGTTCTTC
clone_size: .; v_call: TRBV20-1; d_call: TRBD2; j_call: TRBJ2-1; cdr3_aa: CSTRDAGTRRNEQFF; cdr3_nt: TGCAGTACTAGGGATGCCGGGACTAGACGGAATGAGCAGTTCTTC
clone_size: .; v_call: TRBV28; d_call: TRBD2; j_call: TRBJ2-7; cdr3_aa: CASSPARLAGGYEQYF; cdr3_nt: TGTGCCAGCAGCCCAGCGAGACTAGCGGGAGGGTACGAGCAGTACTTC
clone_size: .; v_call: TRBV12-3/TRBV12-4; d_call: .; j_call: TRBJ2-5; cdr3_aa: CANTHGETQYF; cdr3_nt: TGTGCCAACACCCATGGGGAGACCCAGTACTTC
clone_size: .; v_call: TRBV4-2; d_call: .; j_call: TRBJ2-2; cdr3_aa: CASSQEWGAKGELLF; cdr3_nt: TGTGCCAGCAGCCAAGAGTGGGGGGCAAAGGGGGAGCTGCTTTTT
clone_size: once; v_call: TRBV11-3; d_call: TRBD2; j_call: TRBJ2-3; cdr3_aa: CAGSLDSRLAGGPIITDTQYF; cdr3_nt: TGTGCCGGCAGCTTAGATTCGAGGCTAGCGGGGGGTCCAATTATCACAGATACTCAGTATTTT
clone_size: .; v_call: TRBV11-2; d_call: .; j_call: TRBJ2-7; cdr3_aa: CASSFEKGHSHEQYF; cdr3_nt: TGTGCCAGCAGCTTTGAGAAGGGCCACTCCCACGAGCAGTATTTC
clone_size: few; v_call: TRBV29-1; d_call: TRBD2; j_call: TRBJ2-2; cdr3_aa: CSVVAGGTGELFF; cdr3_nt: TGCAGCGTTGTAGCGGGAGGCACCGGGGAGCTGTTTTTT
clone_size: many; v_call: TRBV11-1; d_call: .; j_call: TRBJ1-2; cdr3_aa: CASSFGSGSNYGYTF; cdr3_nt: TGTGCCAGCAGCTTTGGGTCGGGATCTAACTATGGCTACACCTTC
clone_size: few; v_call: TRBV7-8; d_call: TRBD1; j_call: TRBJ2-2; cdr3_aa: CASSGQGVSEELFF; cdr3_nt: TGTGCCAGCAGCGGACAGGGGGTCTCCGAGGAGCTGTTTTTT
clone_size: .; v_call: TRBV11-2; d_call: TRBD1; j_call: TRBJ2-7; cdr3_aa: CTSSFRGGNEQYF; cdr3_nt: TGTACCAGCAGCTTTAGAGGGGGCAACGAGCAGTACTTC
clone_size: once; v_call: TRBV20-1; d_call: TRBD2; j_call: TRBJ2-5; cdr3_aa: CSAGGGCSPQTQYF; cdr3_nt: TGCAGTGCTGGGGGGGGGTGCTCCCCCCAGACCCAGTACTTC
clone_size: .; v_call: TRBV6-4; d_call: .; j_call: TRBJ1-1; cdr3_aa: CTSSDSDRNTEAFF; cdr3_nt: TGTACCAGCAGTGACTCTGACAGGAACACTGAAGCTTTCTTT
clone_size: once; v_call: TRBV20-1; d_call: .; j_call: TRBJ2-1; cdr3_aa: CSATGKVTGTQEQFF; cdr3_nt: TGTAGTGCTACCGGAAAAGTAACAGGGACTCAGGAGCAGTTCTTC
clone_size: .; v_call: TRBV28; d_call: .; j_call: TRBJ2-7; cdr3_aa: CASSSASLGDVQYF; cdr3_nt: TGTGCCAGCAGTTCTGCTTCCCTGGGTGACGTGCAGTACTTC
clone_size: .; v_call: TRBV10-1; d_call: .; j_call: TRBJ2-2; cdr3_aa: CASARIAGELLF; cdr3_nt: TGCGCCAGCGCTAGAATTGCCGGGGAGCTACTTTTT
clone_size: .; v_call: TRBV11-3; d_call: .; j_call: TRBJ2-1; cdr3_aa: CASSLTAGSYYEQFF; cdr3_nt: TGTGCCAGCAGCTTAACGGCAGGGAGTTACTATGAGCAGTTCTTC
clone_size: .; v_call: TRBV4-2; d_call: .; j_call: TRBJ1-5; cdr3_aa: CTSSRNKESNQPQHF; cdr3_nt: TGTACCAGCAGCCGGAATAAAGAAAGCAATCAGCCCCAGCATTTT
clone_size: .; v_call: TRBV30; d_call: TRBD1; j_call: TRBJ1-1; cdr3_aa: CAWSRDRVGTEAFF; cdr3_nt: TGTGCCTGGTCCCGGGACAGGGTCGGGACTGAAGCTTTCTTT